This T cell receptor beta chain was profiled in a study of blood T cell repertoires in COVID-19. Study details: There were acute and convalescent COVID-19 samples, and they came from the United States, Italy and Spain. T cells, B-cell-depleted T cells, or PBMCs provided the cDNA or gDNA that served as material.

Participant age was about 18 to 89 years, and participants resided in roughly 25 US areas. Symptom resolution, clearance, or two negative PCRs marked donors in Cohort 3 as recovered. Germline V lookup: CDR1 SGHNT, CDR2 YYREEE (reference sequence). This CDR3 is built from 17 residues. V lost 4 bases to trimming and J lost 4 bases; unmatched junction nucleotides: 11. Sequenced by immunoSEQ multiplex PCR; TCRdb stores in-frame clones only, minus some. The table lists more than 400,000 clones, around 90% of them singletons, with under 0.7% in the top ten. This receptor was identified in a man between 18 and 29 years old who had recovered from COVID-19. Specimen: PBMCs or T cells enriched from blood (not recorded which). The rearrangement links TRBV5-4 to TRBJ1-6; 7 positions match TRBD1. In nucleotides, the CDR3 is TGTGCCAGCAGCCAAACCCCGGGACAGAGTTATAATTCACCCCTCCACTTT. It specifies CASSQTPGQSYNSPLHF.